The rows below give T cell receptor beta chains drawn from one sample of a study of T cell changes during pregnancy in multiple sclerosis. Using immunoSEQ multiplex PCR, the repertoire was profiled, and TCRdb retains in-frame clones only, with some absent. The top ten hold 1.4% of the sample, which has about 69,000 clones, approximately 91% seen once. The input for sequencing was peripheral blood, taken in the third trimester of pregnancy. These receptors came from a female donor with multiple sclerosis, enrolled in a pregnancy study. Both conserved end residues are trimmed from each CDR3.

cdr3_aa | j_call | v_call
ASSQSWRGTGNEKLF | TRBJ1-4 | TRBV5-6
ASSLVRQVDGYT | TRBJ1-2 | TRBV11-2
ASSVSANYGYT | TRBJ1-2 | TRBV9
AWSGGANSEQF | TRBJ2-1 | TRBV30
ASSTYTGFVHNEQF | TRBJ2-1 | TRBV11-2
ASSLGVDSWRRTEAF | TRBJ1-1 | TRBV7-8
ASSLAGDNQPQH | TRBJ1-5 | TRBV7-9
ASSYSSGGVHGYT | TRBJ1-2 | TRBV6-5
ASSLRTVLATNEKLF | TRBJ1-4 | TRBV7-8
ASSLWTGRDTQY | TRBJ2-3 | TRBV5-1
ASSRRGGEQF | TRBJ2-1 | TRBV4-3
ASSLIGRRNTEAF | TRBJ1-1 | TRBV5-1
ASTRPYGYT | TRBJ1-2 | TRBV21-1
ATSGSTRIYGYT | TRBJ1-2 | TRBV15
ASTGTGISDTQY | TRBJ2-3 | TRBV2
ASSTTGEESYNEQF | TRBJ2-1 | TRBV9
ARTNSPLH | TRBJ1-6 | TRBV19
STETSGGPDTQY | TRBJ2-3 | TRBV29-1
ASRDRDDTQY | TRBJ2-3 | TRBV2
ASSQGQLGHNQPQH | TRBJ1-5 | TRBV18
ASRGSAVWEQY | TRBJ2-7 | TRBV5-8
AIQVGEHTDTQY | TRBJ2-3 | TRBV10-3
ASSESPGGNTQY | TRBJ2-3 | TRBV6-4
AWSPLSSGNTIY | TRBJ1-3 | TRBV30
ASSPPGRGYEQY | TRBJ2-7 | TRBV18
ASSHSTGSRHNEKLF | TRBJ1-4 | TRBV18
ASSPGQDSGNTIY | TRBJ1-3 | TRBV2
ASSLLQGEAQY | TRBJ2-3 | TRBV7-2
ASRTQGGGFSPLH | TRBJ1-6 | TRBV28
ASRGKNGGEETQY | TRBJ2-5 | TRBV18
ASREVFSVYEQY | TRBJ2-7 | TRBV5-6
ASSARQGGTEAF | TRBJ1-1 | TRBV9
ASSILLGRGPTGELF | TRBJ2-2 | TRBV19
ASSPGGAGTGELF | TRBJ2-2 | TRBV9
ASSQDASGPSRGGGEQY | TRBJ2-7 | TRBV4-3